This T cell receptor beta chain originates from a study of CD8+ T cells in alopecia areata. Study observations and caveats: Greater clonality was observed in lesional scalp samples, especially alopecia totalis/universalis, versus normal scalp. Sequence data from scalp samples additionally include resident alphabeta T cells of normal skin.

The investigators collected lesional scalp punch biopsies and peripheral blood from alopecia areata patients. Once RNA had been extracted, it was reverse transcribed into cDNA to act as the sequencing template. This table comes from immunoSEQ multiplex PCR, and its TCRdb copy is limited to in-frame clones, with some not included. Of some 120,000 clones listed, roughly 50% were seen once; the top ten hold roughly 10%. This clone was found a few times. Its antigen is as yet unknown. This CDR3 is built from 13 residues. Trimming shortened V by 3 bases and J by 0 bases, and 9 bases separated the two germline ends. The germline V gene encodes CDR1 SQVTM and CDR2 ANQGSEA.

This sequence joins TRBV29-1 and TRBJ2-7; D uncertain. This clonotype was sampled from a human donor with alopecia areata. Material for sequencing was NKG2D-low CD8+ T cells sorted from blood. CDR3 sequence (DNA): TGCAGCGTTGAGAACTCAGACTCCTACGAGCAGTACTTC. The encoded protein is CSVENSDSYEQYF.